These T cell receptor beta chains were read from a single sample in a study of regulatory T cells in long-lasting Graves disease. TCRdb used MiXCR to reprocess the multiplex PCR reads, holding one entry per CDR3 protein. The sample has about 620,000 distinct CDR3 sequences, roughly 15% seen once. These same data were also listed under a study on T cells in Graves' hyperthyroidism and ophthalmopathy.

The sample consisted of peripheral blood mononuclear cells (PBMCs), taken at new diagnosis, from a patient treated with antithyroid drugs. These receptor sequences come from a woman between 25 and 40 years old with Graves disease. CDR3s include the opening cysteine and the closing phenylalanine or tryptophan. Size is omitted from some rows. Given values are once, few, many or a class for expanded clones.

j_gene	abundance	v_gene	CDR3aa
TRBJ1-4	few	TRBV11-3	CASSLVSPTATNEKLFF
TRBJ1-2	.	TRBV14	CASSLTQTGGYTF
TRBJ2-1	many	TRBV2	CASSETGKGYNEQFF
TRBJ2-1	many	TRBV24-1	CATSFREGLNEQFF
TRBJ1-2	many	TRBV2	CASRALYGYTF
TRBJ2-1	many	TRBV12-3/TRBV12-4	CAVEQAPRDEQFF
TRBJ2-7	few	TRBV20-1	CSARELAGEQYF
TRBJ1-1	many	TRBV6-1	CTSSRTGGTSHSRAFF
TRBJ2-3	few	TRBV15	CATSRDLRPIILTDTQYF
TRBJ2-5	many	TRBV9	CASSPWGPETQYF
TRBJ1-5	many	TRBV6-1	CASRHSNQPQHF
TRBJ2-2	many	TRBV7-3	CASSLSSTGELFF